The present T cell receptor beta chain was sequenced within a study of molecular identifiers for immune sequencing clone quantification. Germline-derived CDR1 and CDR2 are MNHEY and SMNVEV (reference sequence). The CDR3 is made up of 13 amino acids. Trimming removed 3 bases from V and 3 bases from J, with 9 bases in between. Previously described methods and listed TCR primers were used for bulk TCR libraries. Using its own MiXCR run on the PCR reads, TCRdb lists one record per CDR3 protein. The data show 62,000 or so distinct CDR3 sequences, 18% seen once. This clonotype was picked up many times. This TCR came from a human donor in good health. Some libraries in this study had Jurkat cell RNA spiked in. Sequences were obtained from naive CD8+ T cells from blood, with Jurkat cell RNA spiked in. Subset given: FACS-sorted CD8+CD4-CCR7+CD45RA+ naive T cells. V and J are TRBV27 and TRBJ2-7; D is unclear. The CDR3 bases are TGTGCCAGCAGTTTCCAGAGGTACTACGAGCAGTACTTC. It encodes CASSFQRYYEQYF.